Presented here are 5 T cell receptor beta chains from one specimen sequenced in a study of T cells in Graves' hyperthyroidism and ophthalmopathy. Amplification targeted TCR beta CDR3 regions from RNA transcripts. Primed by the HTBI set, a first-round RT-PCR was run on the TCR CDR3. Via MiXCR, TCRdb re-called the multiplex PCR reads, giving one row per CDR3 protein. The table lists almost 350,000 distinct CDR3 sequences, 15% to 20% of them singletons. The sample comprised blood. These receptors came from a woman aged 40-49 years with Graves' ophthalmopathy.

This clonotype was detected ten times or more. A much larger clone sits a single nucleotide away, making a read error possible. J is TRBJ1-1 and V is TRBV12-3 or TRBV12-4; the D gene is possibly TRBD1 (5 bases). CDR3 length equals 13 residues. Trimming cost V 11 bases and J 4 bases, with 17 bases left between them. CDR3 nucleotides: TGTGCCGGCACCGCAGGGTATCGCACTGAAGCTTTCTTT. Amino acid sequence: CAGTAGYRTEAFF.

V and J are TRBV2 and TRBJ1-1; TRBD1 matches at 7 bases. The CDR3 loop spans 10 amino acids. Germline values: CDR1 SNHLY, CDR2 FYNNEI. J lost 12 bases, V lost 9 bases, and 7 bases had no gene match. The CDR3 DNA is TGTGCCAGAAGACAGGGTATAACTTTCTTT. The encoded protein is CARRQGITFF. The full variable domain, with the rest looked up from reference TRBV2 and TRBJ1-1, is EPEVTQTPSHQVTQMGQEVILRCVPISNHLYFYWYRQILGQKVEFLVSFYNNEISEKSEIFDDQFSVERPDGSNFTLKIRSTKLEDSAMYFCARRQGITFFGQGTRLTVV.

This clonotype was seen repeatedly, ten times or more. The chain is built from TRBV28 and TRBJ2-5; 8 bases align to TRBD2. Germline V gene lookup returns CDR1 MDHEN and CDR2 SYDVKM. CDR3 length: 15 amino acids. Trimming removed 3 bases from V and 2 bases from J; junction bases left unmatched: 5. In DNA, the CDR3 is TGTGCCAGCAGTTTTTATCGGGGGGGTCAAGAGACCCAGTACTTC. Its translation: CASSFYRGGQETQYF.

The genes are TRBV7-9 and TRBJ2-7; perhaps TRBD1 as D (6 bases). This CDR3 spans 14 amino acids. The germline V gene has CDR1 SEHNR and CDR2 FQNEAQ (reference sequence). V was cut by 2 bases and J by 5 bases, with 13 bases left in between. Here the CDR3 DNA reads TGTGCCAGCAGCTTACAAGGGCCAGGGGACGAGCAGTACTTC. It specifies CASSLQGPGDEQYF.

This clonotype has ten or more counts. The J gene is TRBJ2-2, the V gene TRBV28; D might be TRBD2 (5 bases). With 7 bases removed from V and 6 bases from J, the gap between germline ends came to 15 bases. The CDR3 runs to 14 residues. Germline V gene data show CDR1 as MDHEN and CDR2 as SYDVKM. The chain's CDR3 is CASTLIGVSGELFF. In DNA, the CDR3 is TGTGCCAGCACTCTTATCGGGGTGTCCGGGGAGCTGTTTTTT.